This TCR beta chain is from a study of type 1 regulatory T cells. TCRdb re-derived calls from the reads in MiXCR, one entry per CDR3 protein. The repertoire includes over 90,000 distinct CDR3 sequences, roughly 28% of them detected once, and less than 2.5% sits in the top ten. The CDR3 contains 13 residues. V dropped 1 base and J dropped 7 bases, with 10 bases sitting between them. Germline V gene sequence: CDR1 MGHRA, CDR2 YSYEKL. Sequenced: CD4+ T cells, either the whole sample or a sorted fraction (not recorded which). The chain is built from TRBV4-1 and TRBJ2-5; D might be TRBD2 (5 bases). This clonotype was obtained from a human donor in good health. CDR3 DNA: TGCGCCAGCAGCCAAGCGGCGGGTGGGACCCAGTACTTC. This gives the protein CASSQAAGGTQYF.